Listed below are T cell receptor beta chains from one sample, sequenced in a study of shared clonotypes between healthy human individuals. The repertoire was sequenced with immunoSEQ multiplex PCR; TCRdb's copy has only in-frame clones and lacks some. The repertoire holds about 2,500,000 clones, with 90% to 95% as singletons. The sample consisted of naive CD4+ T cells sorted from blood. All receptors come from a man younger than 35 in good health. Both conserved end residues are part of each CDR3. Fields, in order: clone size, D gene, V gene, J gene, CDR3 protein, CDR3 DNA. A D gene is named only where the DNA matches it firmly. Not every row has a clone size; where given, it reads once, few, many or a size class.

clone_size: .
d_call: .
v_call: TRBV7-9
j_call: TRBJ2-3
cdr3_aa: CASVGTDTQYF
cdr3_nt: TGTGCCAGCGTGGGCACAGATACGCAGTATTTT

clone_size: .
d_call: .
v_call: TRBV4-1
j_call: TRBJ1-3
cdr3_aa: CASSQVGGSGNTIYF
cdr3_nt: TGCGCCAGCAGCCAAGTTGGCGGGTCTGGAAACACCATATATTTT

clone_size: .
d_call: .
v_call: TRBV18
j_call: TRBJ2-3
cdr3_aa: CASSPDTDTQYF
cdr3_nt: TGTGCCAGCTCACCTGACACAGATACGCAGTATTTT

clone_size: .
d_call: .
v_call: TRBV10-3
j_call: TRBJ1-1
cdr3_aa: CAISESGPLNTEAFF
cdr3_nt: TGTGCCATCAGTGAGTCGGGACCCCTGAACACTGAAGCTTTCTTT

clone_size: once
d_call: .
v_call: TRBV14
j_call: TRBJ2-6
cdr3_aa: CASSQFGGSGANVLTF
cdr3_nt: TGTGCCAGCAGCCAATTCGGGGGCTCTGGGGCCAACGTCCTGACTTTC

clone_size: .
d_call: .
v_call: TRBV10-3
j_call: TRBJ2-7
cdr3_aa: CAISLGPPNEQYF
cdr3_nt: TGTGCCATCAGTCTGGGGCCGCCCAACGAGCAGTACTTC

clone_size: .
d_call: .
v_call: TRBV7-9
j_call: TRBJ2-7
cdr3_aa: CASSQALGESYEQYF
cdr3_nt: TGTGCCAGCAGCCAGGCTCTGGGGGAATCCTACGAGCAGTACTTC

clone_size: few
d_call: .
v_call: TRBV11-3
j_call: TRBJ1-1
cdr3_aa: CASSLSGTSTFF
cdr3_nt: TGTGCCAGCAGCTTGTCCGGGACATCGACTTTCTTT

clone_size: .
d_call: .
v_call: TRBV5-1
j_call: TRBJ2-7
cdr3_aa: CASSWGHPNYEQYF
cdr3_nt: TGCGCCAGCAGCTGGGGACACCCGAACTACGAGCAGTACTTC

clone_size: once
d_call: .
v_call: TRBV5-1
j_call: TRBJ1-1
cdr3_aa: CASSSEGGRNTEAFF
cdr3_nt: TGCGCCAGCAGCTCGGAGGGGGGCAGGAACACTGAAGCTTTCTTT

clone_size: .
d_call: TRBD1
v_call: TRBV7-8
j_call: TRBJ1-1
cdr3_aa: CASSFGTGMNTEAFF
cdr3_nt: TGTGCCAGCAGCTTTGGGACAGGGATGAACACTGAAGCTTTCTTT

clone_size: .
d_call: TRBD1
v_call: TRBV19
j_call: TRBJ2-7
cdr3_aa: CASGQGLSYEQYF
cdr3_nt: TGTGCCAGTGGACAGGGCCTCTCCTACGAGCAGTACTTC